This T cell receptor (beta chain) was observed in a study of identifying expanded T cells in peripheral blood. No infections or other immune events were documented during collection. Study-level points and caveats: Across healthy donors, higher total template counts meant significantly greater approximately two-week count variance. Approximately 1.1 clones differed between technical replicates, versus around 15 and 18 over time.

From germline, CDR1 is SQVTM and CDR2 ANQGSEA. CDR3 size: 12 residues. V was shortened by 6 bases and J by 6 bases, with 12 bases between the two germline ends. About this clone itself: The antigen remains undetermined.

TCRdb keeps only in-frame clones here, not all; method: immunoSEQ multiplex PCR. The sample records tens of thousands of clones, roughly 90% being singletons. The chain has TRBV29-1 and TRBJ2-1; no clear D. The TCR originated in a person between 18 and 75 years old in good health. Material: blood. CDR3 sequence reads: CSVATLSNEQFF. For the CDR3, the DNA is TGCAGCGTAGCGACCTTATCCAATGAGCAGTTCTTC.